This entry lists 29 T cell receptor beta chains sequenced from one sample in a study of T cells in Graves' hyperthyroidism and ophthalmopathy. RNA transcripts provided the source from which TCR beta CDR3 regions were amplified. Initially, a first-round RT-PCR of the TCR CDR3 employed the HTBI primer set. TCRdb re-analysed the multiplex PCR reads in MiXCR, keeping a single row per CDR3 protein. Of about 680,000 distinct CDR3 sequences in the sample, under 45% were seen once. Source material: blood. These receptors all come from a woman in her forties with Graves' hyperthyroidism.

This clonotype was detected a few times. V usage is TRBV5-1 and J usage is TRBJ1-1, with D unclear. Trimming stripped 0 bases from V and 5 bases from J, with 11 bases between. Germline lookup yields CDR1 SGHRS and CDR2 YFSETQ. The CDR3 totals 14 residues. The CDR3 region is CASSLEVLGTEAFF. The CDR3 nucleotides read TGCGCCAGCAGCTTGGAGGTGTTGGGTACTGAAGCTTTCTTT.

The V gene is TRBV6-1, the J gene TRBJ1-2; D gene ambiguous. With 0 bases removed from V and 2 bases from J, the gap between germline ends came to 10 bases. The V gene's germline CDR1 is MNHNS and CDR2 SASEGT. CDR3 length: 15 amino acids. In DNA form, the CDR3 reads TGTGCCAGCAGTGAAGCAGGCAGGTTAAACTATGGCTACACCTTC. Translated, it gives CASSEAGRLNYGYTF.

This clonotype was seen only a few times. The chain employs TRBV20-1 and TRBJ1-1; D may be TRBD1 (5 bases). From germline, CDR1 is DFQATT and CDR2 SNEGSKA (reference sequence). V was clipped by 6 bases and J by 0 bases, with 8 bases between them. The CDR3 sequence is 12 residues long. CDR3 sequence: CSAGALNTEAFF. The CDR3 DNA is TGCAGTGCCGGGGCCTTGAACACTGAAGCTTTCTTT.

The chain carries TRBV3-1 and TRBJ2-7; D not certain. The CDR3 spans 14 residues. Germline CDR1 and CDR2: LGHDT and YNNKEL (reference sequence). V dropped 2 bases and J dropped 9 bases, with 17 bases sitting between them. The CDR3 spells CASSQRSDPPPQYF. CDR3 DNA: TGTGCCAGCAGCCAACGGTCAGATCCACCCCCGCAGTACTTC.

In its sample, this clonotype was seen a few times. The chain couples TRBV3-1 to TRBJ2-7, with D perhaps TRBD1 or TRBD2 (5 bases each). The CDR3 extends over 15 amino acids. V lost 2 bases and J lost 4, with 15 bases in between. Per the germline V gene, CDR1 is LGHDT and CDR2 is YNNKEL (reference sequence). CDR3 DNA sequence: TGTGCCAGCAGCCAAAGTAGGGGAGTGGCGTACGAGCAGTACTTC. Protein sequence: CASSQSRGVAYEQYF.

V gene TRBV20-1 combines with J gene TRBJ2-5; either TRBD1 or TRBD2 may supply D (6 bases each). Trimming pared 1 base from V and 7 bases from J, leaving 19 bases between. Germline CDR1 and CDR2: DFQATT and SNEGSKA (reference sequence). CDR3 length equals 15 residues. CDR3: CSARGLGGIFGTQYF. The CDR3 DNA sequence: TGCAGTGCTAGAGGGTTAGGGGGGATATTCGGGACCCAGTACTTC.

V is TRBV2 and J is TRBJ1-2, with TRBD1 matching 7 bases. This CDR3 is 13 amino acids long. The junction had 9 bases not matched to a gene; V was cut back by 10 bases and J by 4 bases. The germline V gene has CDR1 SNHLY and CDR2 FYNNEI. The CDR3 reads CATETGPAYGYTF. The CDR3 bases are TGTGCCACGGAGACAGGGCCGGCCTATGGCTACACCTTC.

There are many counts of this clonotype. CDR3 nucleotides: TGTGCCAGTAGTATGACAGGGGTTCACTCTGAAGCTTTCTTT. Protein product: CASSMTGVHSEAFF. The chain is built from TRBV19 and TRBJ1-1; 8 bases are a match to TRBD1. CDR3 length: 14 amino acids. Germline CDR1 LNHDA, CDR2 SQIVND (reference sequence). V was clipped by 3 bases and J by 6 bases; unmatched bases: 6. Drawing the rest from reference TRBV19 and TRBJ1-1, the complete variable domain is DGGITQSPKYLFRKEGQNVTLSCEQNLNHDAMYWYRQDPGQGLRLIYYSQIVNDFQKGDIAEGYSVSREKKESFPLTVTSAQKNPTAFYLCASSMTGVHSEAFFGQGTRLTVV.

A single count supports this clonotype. This chain uses TRBV24-1 with TRBJ2-7, with D tentatively TRBD2 (7 bases). Germline V gene data show CDR1 as KGHDR and CDR2 as SFDVKD. The CDR3 is made up of 11 amino acids. The chain's CDR3 is CAHLGGPEQYF. DNA for the CDR3: TGTGCACACCTGGGGGGGCCCGAGCAGTACTTC.

Of note for this clonotype: A much larger clone is a single base away; this may be a read error. The rearrangement links TRBV7-9 to TRBJ2-7; possible D gene TRBD2, 5 bases. V was cut by 7 bases and J by 1 base, with 17 bases left in between. CDR1 is SEHNR and CDR2 is FQNEAQ in the germline V gene (reference sequence). The CDR3 is made up of 15 amino acids. The CDR3 DNA sequence: TGTGCCAGCAACTTGGGTGCTAGCCGATCCTACGAGCAGTACTTC. It yields the protein CASNLGASRSYEQYF.

The CDR3 sequence is CASSQGAQYF. As DNA, the CDR3 is TGTGCCAGCAGCCAAGGAGCGCAGTACTTC. The genes are TRBV3-2 and TRBJ2-7. TRBV3-2 is a known pseudogene. This CDR3 has 10 residues.

This rearrangement joins TRBV11-2 to TRBJ2-2; TRBD1 might be the D (5 bases). The CDR3 length is 16 residues. Germline CDR1 and CDR2: SGHAT and FQNNGV. The ends were cut back, 0 bases at V and 2 bases at J, with 10 bases in the middle. The CDR3 DNA follows: TGTGCCAGCAGCTTAGAGCACAGGTTAAACACCGGGGAGCTGTTTTTT. Protein: CASSLEHRLNTGELFF.

V and J are TRBV4-3 and TRBJ1-5; no clear D. CDR1 LGHNA and CDR2 YSLEER come from the germline V gene. The CDR3 covers 15 residues. The V end lost 0 bases, the J end lost 3 bases, and 9 bases lay between the germline ends. The CDR3 sequence: CASSQDAANNQPQHF. The CDR3 bases are TGCGCCAGCAGCCAAGACGCGGCCAACAATCAGCCCCAGCATTTT.

This clonotype is a singleton in its sample. The chain couples TRBV5-1 to TRBJ1-1, with D maybe TRBD1 (5 bases). The CDR3 is 11 amino acids. The V and J ends lost 9 bases and 4 bases respectively, with 10 bases between them. Per the germline V gene, CDR1 is SGHRS and CDR2 is YFSETQ. The DNA of the CDR3 is TGCGCCACAGGGTACAGCACTGAAGCTTTCTTT. As protein: CATGYSTEAFF.

This chain joins TRBV25-1 and TRBJ1-6, with 8 nucleotides matching TRBD1. The CDR3 is made up of 18 amino acids. After removal of 5 bases from V and 4 bases from J, the junction contained 13 bases not matched to a gene. Germline CDR1 and CDR2: MGHDK and SYGVNS. In nucleotides, the CDR3 is TGTGCCAGCAGTCCTAGCGCTGGGCAGGGGGCGTATAATTCACCCCTCCACTTT. Encoded protein: CASSPSAGQGAYNSPLHF.

This clonotype was recorded at least ten times. The V and J genes are TRBV7-2 and TRBJ2-5, with D perhaps TRBD2 (5 bases). The germline V and J ends were trimmed by 0 bases and 0 bases, with 11 bases remaining between them. The CDR3 sequence is 16 residues long. CDR1 and CDR2 from the germline V gene are SGHTA and FQGNSA. CDR3 in amino acids: CASSLAGGFDQETQYF. In DNA, the CDR3 is TGTGCCAGCAGCTTAGCTGGAGGTTTTGACCAAGAGACCCAGTACTTC.

As to this clonotype: This may stem from a read error, because a much larger clone lies one nucleotide away. The genes are TRBV9 and TRBJ1-2; 7 nucleotides match TRBD1. The germline gives CDR1 SGDLS, CDR2 YYNGEE. The CDR3 is 14 residues long. CDR3 in DNA: TGTGCCAGCAGCCCGCCGGACAGGAGCTATGGCTACGCCTTC. Its translation is CASSPPDRSYGYAF.

This clonotype occurred many times. The gene calls are TRBV2 and TRBJ1-5; perhaps TRBD1 as D (5 bases). V was trimmed by 6 bases and J by 0 bases, leaving 12 bases between them. The CDR3 consists of 15 residues. Germline V CDR1 and CDR2: SNHLY, FYNNEI. CDR3 nucleotides: TGTGCCAGCAGCGAAATGACAGTTAGCAATCAGCCCCAGCATTTT. Protein: CASSEMTVSNQPQHF.

The V and J genes are TRBV9 and TRBJ1-2, with D tentatively TRBD1 (5 bases). The length of the CDR3 is 13 residues. Between the trimmed V and J ends, which lost 0 bases and 7 bases, there was a span of 10 bases. The germline gives CDR1 SGDLS, CDR2 YYNGEE. In DNA form, the CDR3 reads TGTGCCAGCAGCGTAGGGGCAGGGTTTGGCTACACCTTC. This encodes CASSVGAGFGYTF.

CDR3 sequence: CASSPHASGADTQYF. The CDR3, as DNA: TGTGCCAGCAGTCCCCACGCTAGCGGGGCAGATACGCAGTATTTT. The chain uses TRBV25-1 and TRBJ2-3; 9 bases line up with TRBD2. The length of the CDR3 is 15 residues. In germline, CDR1 is MGHDK, CDR2 SYGVNS. After removal of 5 bases from V and 4 bases from J, the junction contained 7 bases not matched to a gene. Drawing the rest from reference TRBV25-1 and TRBJ2-3, the complete variable domain is EADIYQTPRYLVIGTGKKITLECSQTMGHDKMYWYQQDPGMELHLIHYSYGVNSTEKGDLSSESTVSRIRTEHFPLTLESARPSHTSQYLCASSPHASGADTQYFGPGTRLTVL.

The chain carries TRBV7-2 and TRBJ2-7; 9 bases map to TRBD1. The CDR3 totals 13 residues. J gave up 7 bases and V 4 bases, and 5 bases lay outside the gene matches. The germline V gene has CDR1 SGHTA and CDR2 FQGNSA. DNA of the CDR3: TGTGCCAGCAGCTGGACGACAGGGGGTGAGCAGTACTTC. Translated, it gives CASSWTTGGEQYF.

Only a few counts were recorded for this clonotype. The V and J genes are TRBV7-9 and TRBJ1-1; 9 nucleotides match TRBD1. Germline V CDR1 and CDR2: SEHNR, FQNEAQ (reference sequence). This CDR3 comprises 17 residues. Trimming took 1 base from V and 0 from J; bases not matched to a gene: 6. The CDR3 DNA reads TGTGCCAGCAGCTTAGGGGGACAGGGACTCATGAACACTGAAGCTTTCTTT. Translated: CASSLGGQGLMNTEAFF.

This clonotype was seen many times. The DNA for the CDR3 is TGTGCCAGCAGTTTAGAGGGGGCGCAGGCTGAAGCTTTCTTT. This encodes CASSLEGAQAEAFF. The J gene is TRBJ1-1, the V gene TRBV9; 7 bases map to TRBD1. CDR1 and CDR2 (germline): SGDLS, YYNGEE. The CDR3 length is 14 residues. The V and J ends lost 5 bases and 6 bases, in that order; junction bases with no gene match: 10.

The chain links TRBV12-3 or TRBV12-4 to TRBJ1-1; the D is unclear. The CDR3 is made up of 14 amino acids. Trimming shortened V by 5 bases and J by 4 bases, and 14 bases separated the two germline ends. The CDR3, as DNA: TGTGCCAGCAGTAAGGAGCAAATAATCACTGAAGCTTTCTTT. Its translation: CASSKEQIITEAFF.

Concerning this clonotype: A clone one base away is much larger, so this may be a read error. The chain employs TRBV6-5 and TRBJ1-5; D is perhaps TRBD1 (5 bases). Germline V gene data show CDR1 as MNHEY and CDR2 as SVGAGI. V lost 11 bases and J 5 bases, leaving 16 bases between the germline ends. The length of the CDR3 is 13 residues. The DNA of the CDR3 is TGTGCCGTCCGTCGCGGGGGAGATCAGCCCCAGCATTTT. Translated, it gives CAVRRGGDQPQHF.

This clonotype showed up just a few times. This sequence joins TRBV20-1 and TRBJ2-6, with D tentatively TRBD2 (5 bases). Germline CDR1 reads DFQATT; CDR2 reads SNEGSKA (reference sequence). The CDR3 length is 16 residues. V lost 1 base, J lost 0 bases, and 10 bases lay in between. The CDR3 here is CSARGPGISGANVLTF. The CDR3 bases are TGCAGTGCTAGAGGCCCGGGAATCTCTGGGGCCAACGTCCTGACTTTC.

The rearrangement links TRBV5-4 to TRBJ2-5; D remains ambiguous. Germline V gene sequence: CDR1 SGHNT, CDR2 YYREEE (reference sequence). V lost 4 bases and J lost 1, with 17 bases in between. This CDR3 comprises 16 residues. The CDR3 sequence: CASSDSEHRLQETQYF. The CDR3 DNA sequence: TGTGCCAGCAGCGACTCCGAACATCGCCTCCAAGAGACCCAGTACTTC. Full variable domain (outside the CDR3, taken from reference TRBV5-4 and TRBJ2-5): ETGVTQSPTHLIKTRGQQVTLRCSSQSGHNTVSWYQQALGQGPQFIFQYYREEENGRGNFPPRFSGLQFPNYSSELNVNALELDDSALYLCASSDSEHRLQETQYFGPGTRLLVL.

This clonotype was seen many times. The rearrangement joins TRBV12-3 or TRBV12-4 to TRBJ2-6, with 10 bases identical to TRBD2. The V gene end was trimmed by 6 bases and the J gene end by 3 bases; junction bases not matched to a gene: 8. CDR3 size: 17 residues. CDR3 DNA sequence: TGTGCCAGCAGCCGGAGCGGGGGGGCCGGTGGGGCCAACGTCCTGACTTTC. Translated: CASSRSGGAGGANVLTF.

This clonotype was seen repeatedly, ten times or more. V is TRBV2 and J is TRBJ2-7; TRBD1 might be the D (6 bases). The CDR3 length is 11 residues. Germline V gene data show CDR1 as SNHLY and CDR2 as FYNNEI. The germline V and J ends were trimmed by 6 bases and 7 bases, with 10 bases remaining between them. The CDR3 loop is CASSRTGEQYF. The CDR3 nucleotides read TGTGCCAGCAGCCGAACAGGGGAGCAGTACTTC.